A selection of T cell receptor beta chains follows, all from one sample in a study of blood T cell repertoires in COVID-19. TCRdb keeps only in-frame clones here, not all; method: immunoSEQ multiplex PCR. Of tens of thousands of clones in the sample, about 90% are singletons; the top ten hold approximately 14%. Specimen: peripheral blood. The receptors were sampled from a human donor in a cohort sampled during active COVID-19. Each CDR3 is given with its conserved first and last residue. Each record gives: clone size, J gene, D gene, V gene, CDR3 protein, CDR3 DNA. The D gene is left open where the match is weak. Where a row states a size, it is once, few, many or the class of an expanded clone; other rows omit it.

once TRBJ1-1 TRBD1 TRBV7-6 CASSLRDRVSGTEAFF TGTGCCAGCAGCTTAAGGGACAGGGTTTCTGGCACTGAAGCTTTCTTT
. TRBJ2-7 . TRBV5-4 CASSSMTERSSYEQYF TGTGCCAGCAGCTCAATGACCGAGCGGAGCTCCTACGAGCAGTACTTC
. TRBJ1-2 . TRBV29-1 CSVAAGNTF .
. TRBJ1-2 TRBD1 TRBV5-5 CASSLGQGAGYTF TGTGCCAGCAGCTTGGGCCAGGGGGCCGGCTACACCTTC
. TRBJ1-2 . TRBV7-9 CASSYRQEGYTF TGTGCCAGCAGCTATAGACAGGAGGGCTACACCTTC
. TRBJ2-4 . TRBV18 CASSRTGYRAKNIQYF TGTGCCAGCTCGCGAACAGGGTATCGGGCCAAAAACATTCAGTACTTC
. TRBJ2-2 TRBD2 TRBV7-3 CASSPLPGLGNTGELFF TGTGCCAGCAGCCCCCTACCGGGACTAGGTAACACCGGGGAGCTGTTTTTT
. TRBJ2-1 TRBD1 TRBV7-2 CASSFQTGTGNNEQFF TGTGCCAGCAGCTTCCAAACCGGGACAGGTAACAATGAGCAGTTCTTC
. TRBJ1-3 . TRBV28 CASHPAGNSGNTIYF TGTGCCAGCCACCCTGCGGGAAACTCTGGAAACACCATATATTTT
. TRBJ2-2 TRBD1 TRBV18 CASSSGQGNTGELFF TGTGCCAGCTCATCGGGACAGGGTAACACCGGGGAGCTGTTTTTT
. TRBJ2-3 TRBD1 TRBV3-1/TRBV3-2 CASSQAWTGGSTDTQYF TGTGCCAGCAGCCAGGCGTGGACAGGGGGTAGCACAGATACGCAGTATTTT
. TRBJ1-5 . TRBV27 CASSRTNSNQPQHF TGTGCCAGCAGTCGGACTAATAGCAATCAGCCCCAGCATTTT
. TRBJ2-2 TRBD2 TRBV29-1 CSVGTSGSSGTGELFF TGCAGCGTTGGGACTAGCGGGAGTTCTGGCACCGGGGAGCTGTTTTTT
. TRBJ2-7 . TRBV11-3 CASSLEATYEQYF TGTGCCAGCAGCTTAGAAGCGACCTACGAGCAGTACTTC
. TRBJ1-6 TRBD1 TRBV11-2 CASSYWDRGNSPLHF TGTGCCAGCAGCTACTGGGACAGGGGCAATTCACCCCTCCACTTT
. TRBJ2-2 . TRBV3-1/TRBV3-2 CASRITVDTGELFF TGTGCCAGCAGGATAACGGTGGACACCGGGGAGCTGTTTTTT
. TRBJ1-6 . TRBV7-9 CASSPPTGFSPLHF TGTGCCAGCAGCCCGCCTACAGGGTTTTCACCCCTCCACTTT
medium-sized TRBJ2-3 TRBD1 TRBV11-2 CASSRRGTGKGNTQYF TGTGCCAGCAGCCGACGAGGGACAGGGAAGGGGAATACGCAGTATTTT
. TRBJ2-6 . TRBV7-9 CASRPPVPKSGANVLTF TGTGCCAGCAGACCACCGGTCCCAAAGTCTGGGGCCAACGTCCTGACTTTC
. TRBJ1-4 . TRBV15 CATSRRRVTNEKLFF TGTGCCACCAGCAGACGGCGGGTAACTAATGAAAAACTGTTTTTT
. TRBJ1-2 TRBD1 TRBV4-2 CASSLGTELNYGYTF TGTGCCAGCAGCCTGGGGACAGAACTTAACTATGGCTACACCTTC
. TRBJ2-7 . TRBV6-5 CASSYGGASGFYEQYF TGTGCCAGCAGTTACGGCGGGGCGTCGGGTTTCTACGAGCAGTACTTC
. TRBJ2-7 . TRBV18 CASSPQSGSGNEQYF TGTGCCAGCTCACCACAGTCGGGTAGCGGAAACGAGCAGTACTTC
. TRBJ2-7 TRBD2 TRBV27 CASGYPSREGREQYF TGTGCCAGCGGCTACCCTTCGCGGGAGGGCCGCGAGCAGTACTTC
. TRBJ2-3 . TRBV4-1 CASSQSFQDTQYF TGCGCCAGCAGCCAGAGCTTCCAAGATACGCAGTATTTT
. TRBJ1-2 . TRBV10-2 CASSHDVRLYGYTF TGCGCCAGCAGCCACGACGTAAGACTTTATGGCTACACCTTC
. TRBJ2-1 TRBD2 TRBV7-8 CASSHNLGLGGNEQFF TGTGCCAGCAGCCATAATTTGGGACTAGGTGGTAATGAGCAGTTCTTC
. TRBJ2-7 . TRBV27 CASSFWESGLNEQYF TGTGCCAGCAGTTTCTGGGAAAGCGGTCTGAACGAGCAGTACTTC
. TRBJ2-7 TRBD1 TRBV10-3 CAISESGQGGEQYF TGTGCCATCAGTGAGTCGGGACAGGGTGGCGAGCAGTACTTC
. TRBJ2-7 . TRBV18 CASSPTGHRSAYEQYF TGTGCCAGCTCACCTACCGGACACAGGAGCGCCTACGAGCAGTACTTC
. TRBJ2-3 TRBD1 TRBV10-3 CAISGQGRSTDTQYF TGTGCCATCAGTGGACAGGGGAGGAGTACAGATACGCAGTATTTT
. TRBJ2-7 TRBD2 TRBV9 CASSPRGLAFYEQYF TGTGCCAGCAGCCCTCGGGGACTAGCGTTCTACGAGCAGTACTTC
. TRBJ1-1 TRBD1 TRBV5-1 CASSSVRTGTEAFF TGCGCCAGCAGCTCGGTACGGACAGGCACTGAAGCTTTCTTT
. TRBJ2-7 . TRBV28 CASSQMPDCEQYF TGTGCCAGCAGCCAGATGCCTGACTGCGAGCAGTACTTC
. TRBJ1-2 . TRBV7-9 CASSLSAGANYGYTF TGTGCCAGCAGCTTAAGTGCAGGGGCTAACTATGGCTACACCTTC
. TRBJ1-4 . TRBV29-1 CSVEDRWQEGEKLFF TGCAGCGTTGAAGATCGGTGGCAGGAGGGCGAAAAACTGTTTTTT
. TRBJ2-2 . TRBV7-2 CASRNGLFGELFF TGTGCCAGCAGGAATGGCCTCTTTGGGGAGCTGTTTTTT
. TRBJ2-3 . TRBV14 CASSQGRKLDTQYF TGTGCCAGCAGCCAAGGCAGGAAGCTAGATACGCAGTATTTT
. TRBJ2-7 TRBD1 TRBV5-1 CASSLAPPGQGYEQYF TGCGCCAGCAGCTTGGCCCCGCCGGGACAGGGGTACGAGCAGTACTTC
many TRBJ2-7 . TRBV2 CASSAPLASDEQYF TGTGCCAGCAGTGCCCCTCTAGCATCCGACGAGCAGTACTTC
. TRBJ2-1 TRBD1 TRBV6-1 CASSDAQGYLSYNEQFF TGTGCCAGCAGTGACGCACAGGGGTACCTTTCCTACAATGAGCAGTTCTTC
. TRBJ1-1 . TRBV6-2/TRBV6-3 CASSDSSTEAFF TGTGCCAGCAGTGACAGTTCCACTGAAGCTTTCTTT
. TRBJ2-7 . TRBV11-3 CASSATGGYEQYF TGTGCCAGCAGCGCGACAGGAGGATACGAGCAGTACTTC
once TRBJ2-1 . TRBV19 CASSIGATQQFF TGTGCCAGTAGTATCGGAGCAACTCAGCAGTTCTTC
once TRBJ2-3 . TRBV29-1 CSVVGGATDTQYF TGCAGCGTTGTTGGGGGGGCCACAGATACGCAGTATTTT
. TRBJ1-4 . TRBV7-8 CASSSSPRFRQSTNEKLFF TGTGCCAGCAGCTCTTCCCCGCGATTCCGACAGTCAACTAATGAAAAACTGTTTTTT
. TRBJ2-2 TRBD1 TRBV28 CASGMGQFTGELFF TGTGCCAGCGGAATGGGACAGTTCACCGGGGAGCTGTTTTTT
few TRBJ2-7 . TRBV2 CASYEGRSYEQYF TGTGCCAGCTATGAGGGCCGATCCTACGAGCAGTACTTC
. TRBJ2-3 TRBD2 TRBV11-3 CASSLVAGGGTDTQYF TGTGCCAGCAGCTTAGTAGCGGGAGGGGGCACAGATACGCAGTATTTT
. TRBJ1-5 TRBD1 TRBV28 CASSLRQGFSNQPQHF TGTGCCAGCAGTCTCAGACAGGGCTTTAGCAATCAGCCCCAGCATTTT
. TRBJ1-3 . TRBV27 CASSYHLQVDENTIYF TGTGCCAGCAGTTACCATCTCCAGGTGGATGAAAACACCATATATTTT
. TRBJ2-1 . TRBV2 CASRRTPTTLRAAYNEQFF TGTGCCAGCAGAAGGACACCTACTACCCTACGTGCGGCCTACAATGAGCAGTTCTTC
. TRBJ1-2 . TRBV7-8 CASSPNRGQYYGYTF TGTGCCAGCAGCCCTAATCGCGGACAGTACTATGGCTACACCTTC
. TRBJ2-5 . TRBV5-1 CASSPLGGAWETQYF TGCGCCAGCAGCCCCCTAGGGGGGGCATGGGAGACCCAGTACTTC
. TRBJ2-7 TRBD2 TRBV4-2 CASSQEGTSPFYEQYF TGTGCCAGCAGCCAGGAAGGGACTAGCCCTTTCTACGAGCAGTACTTC
. TRBJ2-3 . TRBV9 CASSVEGAGPDFQYF TGTGCCAGCAGCGTAGAAGGTGCAGGCCCCGATTTCCAGTATTTT
. TRBJ2-1 . TRBV5-1 CASSVSQSHGNEQFF TGCGCCAGCAGCGTTTCCCAAAGTCACGGCAATGAGCAGTTCTTC